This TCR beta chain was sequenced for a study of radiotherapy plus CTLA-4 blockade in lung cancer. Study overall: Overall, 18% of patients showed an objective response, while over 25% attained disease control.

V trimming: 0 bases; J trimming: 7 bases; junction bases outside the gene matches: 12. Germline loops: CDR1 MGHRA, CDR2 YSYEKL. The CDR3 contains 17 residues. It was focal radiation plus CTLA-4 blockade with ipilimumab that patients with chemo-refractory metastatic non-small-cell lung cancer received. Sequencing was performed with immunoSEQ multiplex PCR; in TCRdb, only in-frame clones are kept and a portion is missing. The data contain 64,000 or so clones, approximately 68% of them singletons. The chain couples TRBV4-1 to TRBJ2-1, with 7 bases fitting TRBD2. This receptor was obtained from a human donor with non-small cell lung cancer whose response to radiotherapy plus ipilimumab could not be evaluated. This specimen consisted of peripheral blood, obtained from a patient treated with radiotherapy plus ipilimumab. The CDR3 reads CASSQELGLPIGNEQFF. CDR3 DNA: TGCGCCAGCAGCCAAGAATTGGGACTACCGATCGGGAATGAGCAGTTCTTC.